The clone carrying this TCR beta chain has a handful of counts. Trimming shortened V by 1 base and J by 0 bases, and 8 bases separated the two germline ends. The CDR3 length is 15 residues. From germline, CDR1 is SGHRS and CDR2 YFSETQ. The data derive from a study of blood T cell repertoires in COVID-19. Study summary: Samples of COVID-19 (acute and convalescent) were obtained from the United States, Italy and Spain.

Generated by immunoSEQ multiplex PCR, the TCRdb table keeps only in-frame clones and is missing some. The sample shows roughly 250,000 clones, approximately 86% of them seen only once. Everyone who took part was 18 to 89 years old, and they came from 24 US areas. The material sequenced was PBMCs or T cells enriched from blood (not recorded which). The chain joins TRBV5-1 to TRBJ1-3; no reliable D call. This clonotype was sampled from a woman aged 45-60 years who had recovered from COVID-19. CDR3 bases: TGCGCCAGCAGCTTGTCCGGGAGCTCTGGAAACACCATATATTTT. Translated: CASSLSGSSGNTIYF.